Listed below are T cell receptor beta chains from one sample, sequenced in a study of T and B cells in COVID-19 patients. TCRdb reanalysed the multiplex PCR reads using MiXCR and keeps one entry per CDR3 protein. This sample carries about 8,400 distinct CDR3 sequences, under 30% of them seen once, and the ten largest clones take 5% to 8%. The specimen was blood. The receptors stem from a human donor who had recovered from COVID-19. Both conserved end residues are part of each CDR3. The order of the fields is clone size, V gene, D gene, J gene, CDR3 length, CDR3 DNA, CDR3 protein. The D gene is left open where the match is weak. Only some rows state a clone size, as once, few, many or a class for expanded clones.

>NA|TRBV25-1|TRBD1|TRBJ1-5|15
TGTGCCAGCAGTGACGCACAGGGGGCGAATCAGCCCCAGCATTTT
CASSDAQGANQPQHF
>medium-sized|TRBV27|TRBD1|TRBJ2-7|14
TGTGCCAGCAGCCCAGGACAGGGGTACGGCGAGCAGTACTTC
CASSPGQGYGEQYF
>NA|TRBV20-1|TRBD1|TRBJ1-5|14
TGCAGTGCTTTTACAGGGGAGGTTGCTCAGCCCCAGCATTTT
CSAFTGEVAQPQHF
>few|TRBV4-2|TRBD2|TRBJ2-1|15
TGTGCCAGCAGCCAAATACGGGGGGGGTACAATGAGCAGTTCTTC
CASSQIRGGYNEQFF
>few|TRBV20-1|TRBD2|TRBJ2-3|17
TGCAGTGCTTCCGGGACTAGCGGGAGGGCCCAAACAGATACGCAGTATTTT
CSASGTSGRAQTDTQYF
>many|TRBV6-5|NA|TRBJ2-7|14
TGTGCCAGCGTACAATGGGGCGAAACCTACGAGCAGTACTTC
CASVQWGETYEQYF
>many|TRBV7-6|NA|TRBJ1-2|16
TGTGCCAGCAGCCTAACCCGGGACAAGGGGGACTATGGCTACACCTTC
CASSLTRDKGDYGYTF
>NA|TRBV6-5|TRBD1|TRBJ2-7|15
TGTGCCAGCAGGGAAGCGGGACAGGGGAACTACGAGCAGTACTTC
CASREAGQGNYEQYF
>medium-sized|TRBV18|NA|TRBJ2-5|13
TGTGCCAGCTCACCACCGGGGTGGGAGACCCAGTACTTC
CASSPPGWETQYF
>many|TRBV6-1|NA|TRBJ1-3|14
TGTGCCAGCAGTGAAGCCGTCGTCGGAAACACCATATATTTT
CASSEAVVGNTIYF
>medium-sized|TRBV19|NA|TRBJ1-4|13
TGTGCCAGTAGTATAATGAGTAATGAAAAACTGTTTTTT
CASSIMSNEKLFF
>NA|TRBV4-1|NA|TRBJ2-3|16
TGCGCCAGCAGCCAGGGGACGGCGAGCGAGGGGTATACGCAGTATTTT
CASSQGTASEGYTQYF
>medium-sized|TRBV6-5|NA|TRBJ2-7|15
TGTGCCAGCAGTTACTCGAGTGGGGGCCCGAACGAGCAGTACTTC
CASSYSSGGPNEQYF
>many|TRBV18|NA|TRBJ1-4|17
TGTGCCAGCTCACTCCGAATAGTGATCTCTGTGGGTGAAAAACTGTTTTTT
CASSLRIVISVGEKLFF
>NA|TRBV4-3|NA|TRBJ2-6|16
TGCGCCAGCAGCCAAGAACAGCAGAATGGGGCCAACGTCCTGACTTTC
CASSQEQQNGANVLTF
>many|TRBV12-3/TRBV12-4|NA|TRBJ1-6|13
TGTGCCAGCAGTTTTTTCAGGAATTCACCCCTCCACTTT
CASSFFRNSPLHF
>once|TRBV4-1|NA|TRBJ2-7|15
TGCGCCAGCAGCCAAACAGAAGTGGGTCATGCCGAGCAGTACTTC
CASSQTEVGHAEQYF
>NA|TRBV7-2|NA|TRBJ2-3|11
TGTGCCAGCACCCTCTTGGATACGCAGTATTTT
CASTLLDTQYF
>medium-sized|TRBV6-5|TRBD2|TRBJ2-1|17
TGTGCCAGCAGTCGAACCCGTCCTAGCGGGGGGAACAATGAGCAGTTCTTC
CASSRTRPSGGNNEQFF
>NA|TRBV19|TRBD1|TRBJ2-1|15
TGTGCCAGTAGTCGGTCCGGGACAGGGGGCGGTGAGCAGTTCTTC
CASSRSGTGGGEQFF
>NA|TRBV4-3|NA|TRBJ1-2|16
TGCGCCAGCAGCCAAGGTTGGCAGGCAAGATTGTATGGCTACACCTTC
CASSQGWQARLYGYTF
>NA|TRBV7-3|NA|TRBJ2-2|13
TGTGCCAGCAGCTTAGGGGGAGTCGGGGAGCTGTTTTTT
CASSLGGVGELFF
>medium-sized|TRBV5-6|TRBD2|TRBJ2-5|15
TGTGCCAGCACCAAACTAGCGGGAGGGCCGGAGACCCAGTACTTC
CASTKLAGGPETQYF
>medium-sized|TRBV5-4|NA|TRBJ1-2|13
TGTGCCAGCAGCCCGGCGGGGGGATATGGCTACACCTTC
CASSPAGGYGYTF
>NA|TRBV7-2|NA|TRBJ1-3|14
TGTGCCAGCAGTTTTGGGCTCACTGGAAACACCATATATTTT
CASSFGLTGNTIYF
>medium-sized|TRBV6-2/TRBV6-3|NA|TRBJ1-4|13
TGTGCCAGCCGTTTTCGGGACAATGAAAAACTGTTTTTT
CASRFRDNEKLFF
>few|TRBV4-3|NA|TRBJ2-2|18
TGCGCCAGCAGCCAAGACCCGGGGGTTGCGAAGCACACCGGGGAGCTGTTTTTT
CASSQDPGVAKHTGELFF
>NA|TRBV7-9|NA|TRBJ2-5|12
TGTGCCAGCAGCTTTGCCGGGGAGACCCAGTACTTC
CASSFAGETQYF
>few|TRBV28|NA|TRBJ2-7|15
TGTGCCAGCAGTTCCCCGGGCCAGATGTCCTACGAGCAGTACTTC
CASSSPGQMSYEQYF
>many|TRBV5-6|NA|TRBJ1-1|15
TGTGCCAGCAGCTCCTTGGCAGGGCATAACACTGAAGCTTTCTTT
CASSSLAGHNTEAFF
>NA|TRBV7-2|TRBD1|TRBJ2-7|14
TGTGCCAGCAGCGTAGGGACAGGGGGCCATGAGCAGTACTTC
CASSVGTGGHEQYF
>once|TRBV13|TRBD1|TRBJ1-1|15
TGTGCCAGCAGCGCAGGGGGGGGTATGAACACTGAAGCTTTCTTT
CASSAGGGMNTEAFF
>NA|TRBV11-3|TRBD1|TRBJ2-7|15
TGTGCCAGCAGCTTAGATTCCAGGGGGCCCTACGAGCAGTACTTC
CASSLDSRGPYEQYF
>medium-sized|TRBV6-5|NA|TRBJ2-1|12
TGTGCCAGCAGTAGTCGGTACAATGAGCAGTTCTTC
CASSSRYNEQFF
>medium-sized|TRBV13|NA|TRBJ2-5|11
TGTGCCAGCAGCTTCCAAGAGACCCAGTACTTC
CASSFQETQYF
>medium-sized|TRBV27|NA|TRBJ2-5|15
TGTGCCAGCAGTGTTGACCCCCAGGGGCAAGAGACCCAGTACTTC
CASSVDPQGQETQYF
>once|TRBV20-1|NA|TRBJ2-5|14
TGCAGTGCTAGTCCGGGGATTTCCCCAGAGACCCAGTACTTC
CSASPGISPETQYF
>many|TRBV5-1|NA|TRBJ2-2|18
TGCGCCAGCAGCTTGCCCCCTTTTGGGGTAGCGAGGACCGGGGAGCTGTTTTTT
CASSLPPFGVARTGELFF
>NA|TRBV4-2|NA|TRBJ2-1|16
TGTGCCAGCAGCCAAACGGGGGCTGGGCGAGACAATGAGCAGTTCTTC
CASSQTGAGRDNEQFF
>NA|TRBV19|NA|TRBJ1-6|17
TGTGCCAGTAGGGAGCTAGCGGGAGTGGGGGCTGATTCACCCCTCCACTTT
CASRELAGVGADSPLHF
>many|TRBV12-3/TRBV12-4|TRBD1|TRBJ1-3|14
TGTGCCAGCAGGGGGACAGCCTCTGGAAACACCATATATTTT
CASRGTASGNTIYF
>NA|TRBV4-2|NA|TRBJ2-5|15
TGTGCCAGCAGCCAAGGATCGGGAGTAAAAGAGACCCAGTACTTC
CASSQGSGVKETQYF
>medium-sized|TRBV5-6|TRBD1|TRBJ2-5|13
TGTGCCAGCAGCTCCTACAGGGGGGAGACCCAGTACTTC
CASSSYRGETQYF
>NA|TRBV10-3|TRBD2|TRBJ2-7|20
TGTGCCATCAGTGATAGCGGGGGGGATTACTCCGTGGTGGACGGCGGCGAGCAGTACTTC
CAISDSGGDYSVVDGGEQYF
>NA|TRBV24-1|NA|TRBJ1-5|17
TGTGCCACCAGTGGGGGGGCAGGAAGGTCTAGCAATCAGCCCCAGCATTTT
CATSGGAGRSSNQPQHF
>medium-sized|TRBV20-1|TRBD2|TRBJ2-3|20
TGCAGTGCTAGGGTTCCGGGACTAGCGGGAGGCACCACTAGCACAGATACGCAGTATTTT
CSARVPGLAGGTTSTDTQYF
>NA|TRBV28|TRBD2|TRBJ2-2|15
TGTGCCACCAGTGGGGGGGGAGCGGACACCGGGGAGCTGTTTTTT
CATSGGGADTGELFF
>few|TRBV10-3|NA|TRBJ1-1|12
TGTGCCACCCGGACAGAGAACACTGAAGCTTTCTTT
CATRTENTEAFF
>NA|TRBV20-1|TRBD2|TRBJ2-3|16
TGCAGTGCTAGAGACCGGGGACTAGCTAGTACAGATACGCAGTATTTT
CSARDRGLASTDTQYF
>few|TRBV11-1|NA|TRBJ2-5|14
TGTGCCAGCAGCTTAGCTGGGAAAGGGGAGACCCAGTACTTC
CASSLAGKGETQYF
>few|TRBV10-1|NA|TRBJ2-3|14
TGCGCCAGCAGTGAGGTAGAGGCTGCAGATACGCAGTATTTT
CASSEVEAADTQYF
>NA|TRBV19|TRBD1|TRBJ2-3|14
TGTGCCAGTAGAGGGGACAGATTCACAGATACGCAGTATTTT
CASRGDRFTDTQYF
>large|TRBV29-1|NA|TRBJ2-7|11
TGCAGCGGGCGAGACATAGGGGAGCAGTACTTC
CSGRDIGEQYF
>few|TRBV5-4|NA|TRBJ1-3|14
TGTGCCAGCAGCTTGTGGGTAGATGGAAACACCATATATTTT
CASSLWVDGNTIYF
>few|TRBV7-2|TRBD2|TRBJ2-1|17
TGTGCCAGCAGCGCTCACCTCTTTAGCGGGAGACCTGATGAGCAGTTCTTC
CASSAHLFSGRPDEQFF
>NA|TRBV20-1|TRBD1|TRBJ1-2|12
TGCAGTGCGGGGGGACAGAACTATGGCTACACCTTC
CSAGGQNYGYTF
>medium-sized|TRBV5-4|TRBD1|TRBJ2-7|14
TGTGCCAGCAGGGAATGGGGACAGCCTTTTCGGCAGTACTTC
CASREWGQPFRQYF
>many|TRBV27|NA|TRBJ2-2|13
TGTGCCAGCAGTTGGGGGGGCCCCGGGGAGCTGTTTTTT
CASSWGGPGELFF
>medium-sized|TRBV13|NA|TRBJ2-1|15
TGTGCCAGCAGCTTTGTTTCTAACTCCTACAATGAGCAGTTCTTC
CASSFVSNSYNEQFF
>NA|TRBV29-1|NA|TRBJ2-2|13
TGCAGCGTTGAGAGAGTCAGGACCGGGGAGCTGTTTTTT
CSVERVRTGELFF